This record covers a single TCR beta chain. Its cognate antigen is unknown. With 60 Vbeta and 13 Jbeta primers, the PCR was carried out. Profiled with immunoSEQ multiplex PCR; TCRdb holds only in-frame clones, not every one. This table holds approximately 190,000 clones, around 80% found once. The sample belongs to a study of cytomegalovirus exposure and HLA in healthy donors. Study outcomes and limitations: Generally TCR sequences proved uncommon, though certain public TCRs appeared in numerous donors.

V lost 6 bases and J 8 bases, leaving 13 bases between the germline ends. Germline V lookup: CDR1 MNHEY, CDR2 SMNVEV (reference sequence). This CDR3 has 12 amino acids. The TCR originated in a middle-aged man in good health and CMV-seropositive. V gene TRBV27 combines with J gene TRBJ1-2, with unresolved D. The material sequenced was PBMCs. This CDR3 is CASRLGREGYTF. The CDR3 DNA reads TGTGCCAGCAGATTGGGCCGCGAGGGCTACACCTTC.